The T cell receptor beta chain described here comes from a study of cytomegalovirus exposure and HLA in healthy donors. Whole-study results and caveats: In a later analysis, across HLA loci, associated TCR counts were highest for DRB1, lowest for HLA-C.

The V end lost 5 bases, the J end lost 0 bases, and 10 bases lay between the germline ends. CDR1 and CDR2 from the germline V gene are MGHDK and SYGVNS. This CDR3 spans 14 amino acids. A remark on this clone: Its antigen is not identified.

With 60 Vbeta and 13 Jbeta primers, the PCR was carried out. Here immunoSEQ multiplex PCR was the method, and the copy in TCRdb shows in-frame clones only, minus some. This sample yields some 130,000 clones, of which 70% to 80% are seen a single time; roughly 2.3% belongs to the top ten. This rearrangement joins TRBV25-1 to TRBJ1-1; possible D gene TRBD1, 6 bases. Sequenced sample: PBMCs. This clonotype originated in a man under 40 in good health and CMV-seronegative. The CDR3 nucleotides read TGTGCCAGCAGTCTCCCAGGGGTGAACACTGAAGCTTTCTTT. Protein: CASSLPGVNTEAFF.